This entry concerns a single T cell receptor beta chain. Its antigen is as yet unknown. The CDR3 is made up of 16 amino acids. V shed 0 bases and J shed 0 bases, with 10 bases lying between them. Germline lookup yields CDR1 SGHRS and CDR2 YFSETQ. Data came from immunoSEQ multiplex PCR; TCRdb stores just in-frame clones and leaves some out. The sample includes some 68,000 clones, approximately 93% seen only once; the top ten take around 0.23%. The record originates from a study of CD4 T cells in relation to SARS-CoV-2 and coronaviruses. Overall study findings and caveats: Memory recall responses, not primary responses primed in culture, are what the assay detects.

Before the COVID-19 pandemic, during about 2010-2019, CD4+ T cells were taken from unexposed donors. The source of this sequence is a human donor in good health. V gene TRBV5-1 combines with J gene TRBJ2-1; D gene uncertain. Sequenced input: naive CD4+ T cells from PBMCs. As to subset: naive CD4+ T cells isolated by negative enrichment. CDR3 loop: CASSLEASSSYNEQFF. The CDR3 DNA reads as TGCGCCAGCAGCTTGGAGGCCAGCAGCTCCTACAATGAGCAGTTCTTC.